The 29 T cell receptor beta chains below come from one sample, sequenced in a study of T cell responses to AZD1222 COVID-19 vaccine. Sequencing used immunoSEQ multiplex PCR; TCRdb keeps in-frame clones, though not all of them. Among fewer than 150,000 clones, roughly nine tenths were seen once, and the ten largest hold around a tenth. The specimen was peripheral blood, collected 28 days after the second AZD1222 dose. The receptor set was obtained from an adult who received the AZD1222 COVID-19 vaccine.

The rearrangement joins TRBV2 to TRBJ2-7; D is perhaps TRBD1 (5 bases). Per germline, CDR1 SNHLY and CDR2 FYNNEI. Trimming took 7 bases from V and 3 from J, leaving 13 bases between them. The CDR3 is 13 amino acids. The CDR3 region is CASTQQEFYEQYF. The CDR3 coding sequence is TGTGCCAGCACTCAACAGGAGTTCTACGAGCAGTACTTC.

The chain links TRBV7-8 to TRBJ2-7; 8 nucleotides align to TRBD1. This CDR3 region has 17 residues. Germline CDR1 is SGHVS and CDR2 is FQNEAQ. Germline trimming cut 2 bases from V and 2 bases from J; bases unmatched to any gene: 11. The CDR3 spells CASSLRITGGPTYEQYF. The CDR3 DNA reads as TGTGCCAGCAGCTTACGTATTACAGGGGGACCTACCTACGAGCAGTACTTC.

This chain uses TRBV5-6 with TRBJ2-5; a possible D gene is TRBD1 (6 bases). The V gene lost 1 base and the J gene lost 5 bases, with 9 bases spanning the gap. The CDR3 has 13 residues. The V gene's germline CDR1 is SGHDT and CDR2 YYEEEE. CDR3 nucleotides: TGTGCCAGCAGCTTGCACAGGGAGGAGACCCAGTACTTC. This codes for CASSLHREETQYF. Variable domain in full (rest from reference TRBV5-6 and TRBJ2-5): DAGVTQSPTHLIKTRGQQVTLRCSPKSGHDTVSWYQQALGQGPQFIFQYYEEEERQRGNFPDRFSGHQFPNYSSELNVNALLLGDSALYLCASSLHREETQYFGPGTRLLVL.

The V call is TRBV7-6, the J call TRBJ2-2; 14 bases agree with TRBD2. The germline CDR1 and CDR2 sequences are SGHVS and FNYEAQ. This CDR3 region has 17 residues. V lost 3 bases to trimming and J lost 5 bases; unmatched junction nucleotides: 5. DNA of the CDR3: TGTGCCAGCAGCTTGGCTGGACTAGCGGGAGGTACCGGGGAGCTGTTTTTT. Its protein product is CASSLAGLAGGTGELFF.

The chain joins TRBV6-5 to TRBJ2-7, with a weak D call TRBD2 (6 bases). The CDR3 has 13 residues. V was shortened by 6 bases and J by 2 bases, with 11 bases between the two germline ends. From germline, CDR1 is MNHEY and CDR2 SVGAGI. The CDR3 DNA follows: TGTGCCAGCAGGGCGGGACTGACCTACGAGCAGTACTTC. Translated, it gives CASRAGLTYEQYF.

This clone was detected only a few times. The chain is built from TRBV3-1 (or the pseudogene TRBV3-2) and TRBJ2-3; the D is unclear. The germline gives CDR1 LGHDT, CDR2 YNNKEL (reference sequence). The CDR3 length is 12 residues. V shed 5 bases and J shed 0 bases, with 3 bases lying between them. The CDR3, as DNA: TGTGCCAGCAGCTATAGCACAGATACGCAGTATTTT. This sequence encodes CASSYSTDTQYF.

The chain combines TRBV15 with TRBJ1-3; 9 bases align to TRBD1. Germline assignment: CDR1 LNHNV and CDR2 YYDKDF (reference sequence). CDR3 size: 19 residues. The ends lost 5 bases at V and 0 bases at J; junction bases unmatched: 14. The CDR3 spells CATSGRWGTGSSSGNTIYF. The CDR3 DNA sequence: TGTGCCACCAGCGGAAGATGGGGGACAGGGTCGAGCTCTGGAAACACCATATATTTT.

In nucleotides, the CDR3 is TGTGCCAGCAGCCACTGGTCGAGAGAGACCCAGTACTTC. Protein product: CASSHWSRETQYF. The genes are TRBV7-6 and TRBJ2-5; D uncertain. Trimming took off 5 bases at V and 4 bases at J, with 11 bases between the two ends. The CDR3 loop spans 13 amino acids. Germline lookup yields CDR1 SGHVS and CDR2 FNYEAQ.

This clone was found once. V usage is TRBV5-4 and J usage is TRBJ1-3; tentatively, D is TRBD1 (5 bases). V was shortened by 0 bases and J by 8 bases, with 9 bases between the two germline ends. Germline assignment: CDR1 SGHNT and CDR2 YYREEE (reference sequence). The CDR3 loop spans 13 amino acids. The CDR3 here is CASSLAGLDTIYF. CDR3 in DNA: TGTGCCAGCAGCTTGGCAGGGTTAGACACCATATATTTT.

The chain uses TRBV10-3 and TRBJ2-3; 9 nucleotides match TRBD2. With 6 bases clipped from V and 3 bases from J, the junction kept 13 bases outside the gene matches. The V gene's germline CDR1 is ENHRY and CDR2 SYGVKD. This CDR3 contains 17 residues. The CDR3 spells CAISVPLRGGSTDTQYF. For the CDR3, the DNA is TGTGCCATCAGCGTCCCTTTGCGGGGGGGCAGTACAGATACGCAGTATTTT.

The rearrangement uses TRBV2 and TRBJ2-5, with TRBD2 matching 14 bases. V shed 4 bases, J shed 3 bases, and the junction held 10 bases outside the gene matches. CDR3 length equals 18 residues. CDR1 is SNHLY and CDR2 is FYNNEI in the germline V gene. The CDR3 DNA reads TGTGCCAGCAGTGGACCGACTAGCGGGAGGGCGTGGGAAGAGACCCAGTACTTC. This translates into CASSGPTSGRAWEETQYF.

J is TRBJ1-2 and V is TRBV5-5; D not resolved. This CDR3 spans 14 amino acids. Germline CDR1 and CDR2: SGHKS and YYEKEE (reference sequence). V lost 2 bases to trimming and J lost 0 bases, with 8 bases between them. CDR3 sequence reads: CASSFPSTNYGYTF. The CDR3, as DNA: TGTGCCAGCAGCTTCCCCTCGACTAACTATGGCTACACCTTC.

This clone has only one observation. V is TRBV15 and J is TRBJ1-4; maybe TRBD1 (5 bases). V was cut by 0 bases and J by 4 bases, with 9 bases left in between. CDR1 and CDR2 (germline): LNHNV, YYDKDF (reference sequence). The CDR3 loop spans 15 amino acids. This CDR3 is CATSREMGGNEKLFF. The CDR3 DNA sequence: TGTGCCACCAGCAGAGAGATGGGGGGTAATGAAAAACTGTTTTTT.

This clone was detected only a few times. The sample has other DNA sequences that encode this CDR3 too. V usage is TRBV5-1 and J usage is TRBJ2-2; D possibly corresponds to TRBD1 (6 bases). Germline V gives CDR1 SGHRS, CDR2 YFSETQ. The V and J ends lost 3 bases and 7 bases respectively, with 10 bases between them. The CDR3 is 13 amino acids. CDR3 DNA sequence: TGCGCCAGCAGCTCCAGGGGCGGCGGGGAGCTGTTTTTT. It codes for CASSSRGGGELFF.

This chain connects TRBV7-9 to TRBJ1-2; tentatively, D is TRBD1 (5 bases). Trimming removed 5 bases at V and 6 bases at J, with 13 bases between. The CDR3 is made up of 13 amino acids. Germline loops: CDR1 SEHNR, CDR2 FQNEAQ (reference sequence). The CDR3 reads CASSGTSRNGYTF. Written as DNA, the CDR3 is TGTGCCAGCAGCGGGACCTCCCGGAATGGCTACACCTTC.

The V and J genes are TRBV5-1 and TRBJ2-1, with 8 bases fitting TRBD2. V gave up 4 bases and J gave up 0 bases; unmatched junction bases: 3. This CDR3 comprises 15 residues. Germline V gives CDR1 SGHRS, CDR2 YFSETQ. The CDR3 coding sequence is TGCGCCAGCAGCCGGGGGGGCGACTCCTACAATGAGCAGTTCTTC. Translating gives CASSRGGDSYNEQFF.

This clone was detected a few times. The rearrangement joins TRBV6-2 or TRBV6-3 to TRBJ1-2; tentative D call: TRBD1 (5 bases). Trimming took 2 bases from V and 7 from J, leaving 14 bases between them. CDR1 MNHEY and CDR2 SVGEGT come from the germline V gene. This CDR3 spans 14 amino acids. CDR3 coding DNA: TGTGCCAGCAGTTACCGGGGCGCGCTAGGTGGCTACACCTTC. Its translation: CASSYRGALGGYTF.

The chain recombines TRBV3-1 (or the pseudogene TRBV3-2) with TRBJ1-1; perhaps TRBD1 as D (5 bases). Looked up from germline, CDR1 is LGHDT and CDR2 is YNNKEL (reference sequence). The V gene lost 4 bases and the J gene lost 6 bases, with 12 bases spanning the gap. The CDR3 extends over 13 amino acids. In nucleotides, the CDR3 is TGTGCCAGCAGCCTCGCTGGACAATCTGAAGCTTTCTTT. Translating it yields CASSLAGQSEAFF.

The gene calls are TRBV4-1 and TRBJ2-3, with TRBD2 matching 9 bases. The CDR3 totals 17 residues. V lost 3 bases and J lost 0; bases outside the gene matches: 7. The V gene's germline CDR1 is MGHRA and CDR2 YSYEKL. The CDR3 DNA sequence: TGCGCCAGCAGCCAGAGAGAGACTAGCGGTAGCACAGATACGCAGTATTTT. Translated: CASSQRETSGSTDTQYF.

The V and J genes are TRBV24-1 and TRBJ2-7; the D is unclear. The CDR3 sequence is 14 residues long. V gave up 1 base and J gave up 4 bases, with 10 bases separating them. Germline CDR1 reads KGHDR; CDR2 reads SFDVKD. The CDR3 loop is CATSDFPGPYEQYF. DNA for the CDR3: TGTGCCACCAGTGATTTTCCCGGACCTTACGAGCAGTACTTC.

The chain is built from TRBV14 and TRBJ2-4, with a possible D match to TRBD1 (5 bases). The CDR3 loop spans 13 amino acids. Germline values: CDR1 SGHDN, CDR2 FVKESK. The V end was cut by 3 bases, the J end by 8 bases, with 11 bases between. The CDR3 here is CASSQFFRDIQYF. The CDR3, as DNA: TGTGCCAGCAGCCAGTTCTTCAGGGACATTCAGTACTTC.

About this clone itself: Germline and junction disagree at one end, which may indicate a read error. This chain links TRBV7-7 with TRBJ2-3; possibly TRBD2 for D (5 bases). Germline loops: CDR1 SSHAT, CDR2 FNYEAQ (reference sequence). The CDR3 contains 14 residues. CDR3 nucleotide sequence: TGTGCTAGCAGCTTAGAGGGAGTTCCGGATACGCAGTATTTT. This translates into CASSLEGVPDTQYF.

The chain combines TRBV6-5 with TRBJ2-7; D remains unclear. This CDR3 contains 15 residues. The V end lost 8 bases, the J end lost 0 bases, and 17 bases lay between the germline ends. Germline V gives CDR1 MNHEY, CDR2 SVGAGI. CDR3 loop: CASRQAPGSSYEQYF. CDR3 nucleotide sequence: TGTGCCAGCCGCCAGGCACCCGGGTCCTCCTACGAGCAGTACTTC.

The rearrangement links TRBV3-1 (or the pseudogene TRBV3-2) to TRBJ2-7; TRBD2 is a possible D gene (5 bases). The CDR3 has 14 amino acids. The V and J ends lost 0 bases and 6 bases respectively, with 12 bases between them. Per germline, CDR1 LGHDT and CDR2 YNNKEL (reference sequence). Here the CDR3 DNA reads TGTGCCAGCAGCCAAGATACTAGGGCGGGCGAGCAGTACTTC. Protein sequence: CASSQDTRAGEQYF.

The rearrangement joins TRBV18 to TRBJ2-3; TRBD1 is a possible D gene (5 bases). Trimming took off 6 bases at V and 3 bases at J, with 13 bases between the two ends. Looked up from germline, CDR1 is KGHSH and CDR2 is LQKENI. The CDR3 extends over 14 amino acids. In nucleotides, the CDR3 is TGTGCCAGCTCGCAGTTAGGGGCAACAGATACGCAGTATTTT. This gives the protein CASSQLGATDTQYF.

The V and J genes are TRBV5-4 and TRBJ2-7, with 7 bases identical to TRBD2. V dropped 7 bases and J dropped 0; count of bases not matched to a gene: 10. Per germline, CDR1 SGHNT and CDR2 YYREEE (reference sequence). This CDR3 region has 15 residues. Here the CDR3 reads CASRARERDSYEQYF. The CDR3 nucleotides read TGTGCCAGCCGCGCCAGGGAGCGGGACTCCTACGAGCAGTACTTC.

The chain is built from TRBV19 and TRBJ1-1; tentative D call: TRBD1 (6 bases). Trimming stripped 4 bases from V and 1 base from J, with 16 bases between. This CDR3 contains 16 residues. CDR1 is LNHDA and CDR2 is SQIVND in the germline V gene (reference sequence). DNA of the CDR3: TGTGCCAGTAGTAGACTGGGACACTCGACGAACACTGAAGCTTTCTTT. Translating it yields CASSRLGHSTNTEAFF.

This chain joins TRBV10-3 and TRBJ1-1; TRBD1 matches at 7 bases. This CDR3 comprises 14 residues. The junction had 5 bases not matched to a gene; V was cut back by 3 bases and J by 4 bases. Germline CDR1 is ENHRY and CDR2 is SYGVKD. The CDR3 DNA follows: TGTGCCATCAGTGATTCTGACAGGGCCACTGAAGCTTTCTTT. Its protein is CAISDSDRATEAFF.

This clone came up a few times. The V call is TRBV12-5, the J call TRBJ1-2; D is uncertain. Trimming took 1 base from V and 0 from J, leaving 6 bases between them. The CDR3 is 14 residues long. Germline V gene lookup returns CDR1 LGHNT and CDR2 FRNRAP. DNA of the CDR3: TGTGCTAGTGGTTTGGATACCCCTAACTATGGCTACACCTTC. Encoded protein: CASGLDTPNYGYTF.